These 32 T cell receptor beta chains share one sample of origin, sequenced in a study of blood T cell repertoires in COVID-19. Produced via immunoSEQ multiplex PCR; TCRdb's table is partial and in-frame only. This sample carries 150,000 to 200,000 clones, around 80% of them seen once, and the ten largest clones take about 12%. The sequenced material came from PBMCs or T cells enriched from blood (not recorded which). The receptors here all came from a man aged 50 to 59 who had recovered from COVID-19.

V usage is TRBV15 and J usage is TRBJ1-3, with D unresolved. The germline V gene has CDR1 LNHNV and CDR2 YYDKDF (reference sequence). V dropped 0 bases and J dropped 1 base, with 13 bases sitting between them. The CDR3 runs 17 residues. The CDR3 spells CATSRDLAQWSGNTIYF. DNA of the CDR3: TGTGCCACCAGCAGAGATTTGGCACAGTGGTCTGGAAACACCATATATTTT.

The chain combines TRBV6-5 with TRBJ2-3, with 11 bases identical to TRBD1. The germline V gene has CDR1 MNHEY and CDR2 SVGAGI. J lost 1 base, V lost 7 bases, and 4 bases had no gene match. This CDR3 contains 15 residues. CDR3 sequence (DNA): TGTGCCAGCACCCCGGGACAGGGGGGCACAGATACGCAGTATTTT. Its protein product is CASTPGQGGTDTQYF.

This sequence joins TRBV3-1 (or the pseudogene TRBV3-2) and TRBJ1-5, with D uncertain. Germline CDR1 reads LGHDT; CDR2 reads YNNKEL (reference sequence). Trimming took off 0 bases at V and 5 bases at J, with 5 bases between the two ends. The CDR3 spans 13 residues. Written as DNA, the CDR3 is TGTGCCAGCAGCCAAGATCGGTATCAGCCCCAGCATTTT. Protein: CASSQDRYQPQHF.

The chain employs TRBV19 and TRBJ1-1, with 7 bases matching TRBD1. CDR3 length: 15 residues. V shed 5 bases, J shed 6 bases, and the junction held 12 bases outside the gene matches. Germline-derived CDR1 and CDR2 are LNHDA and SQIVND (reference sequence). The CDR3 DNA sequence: TGTGCCAGTAGTCCACGGACAGGCCTTGACGCTGAAGCTTTCTTT. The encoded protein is CASSPRTGLDAEAFF. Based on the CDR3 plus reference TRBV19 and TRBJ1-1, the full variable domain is DGGITQSPKYLFRKEGQNVTLSCEQNLNHDAMYWYRQDPGQGLRLIYYSQIVNDFQKGDIAEGYSVSREKKESFPLTVTSAQKNPTAFYLCASSPRTGLDAEAFFGQGTRLTVV.

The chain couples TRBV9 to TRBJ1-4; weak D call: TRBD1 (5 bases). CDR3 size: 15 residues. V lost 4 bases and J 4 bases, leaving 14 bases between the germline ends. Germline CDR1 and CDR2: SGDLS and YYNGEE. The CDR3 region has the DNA TGTGCCAGCAGCCCATGGACGGGGGATAATGAAAAACTGTTTTTT. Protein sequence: CASSPWTGDNEKLFF.

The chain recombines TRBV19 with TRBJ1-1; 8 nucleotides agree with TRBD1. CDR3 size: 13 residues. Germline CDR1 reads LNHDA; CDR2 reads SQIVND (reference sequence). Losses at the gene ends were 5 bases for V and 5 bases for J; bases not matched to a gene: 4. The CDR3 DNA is TGTGCCAGTAGTTTAACAGGGGGGACTGAAGCTTTCTTT. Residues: CASSLTGGTEAFF. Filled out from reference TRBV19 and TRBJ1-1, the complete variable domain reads DGGITQSPKYLFRKEGQNVTLSCEQNLNHDAMYWYRQDPGQGLRLIYYSQIVNDFQKGDIAEGYSVSREKKESFPLTVTSAQKNPTAFYLCASSLTGGTEAFFGQGTRLTVV.

The chain's CDR3 is CASGTGANTEAFF. CDR3 nucleotides: TGTGCCAGTGGGACAGGAGCGAACACTGAAGCTTTCTTT. J is TRBJ1-1 and V is TRBV3-1 (or the pseudogene TRBV3-2); 8 positions agree with TRBD1. Germline V CDR1 and CDR2: LGHDT, YNNKEL (reference sequence). V trimming: 9 bases; J trimming: 1 base; junction bases outside the gene matches: 4. This CDR3 spans 13 amino acids.

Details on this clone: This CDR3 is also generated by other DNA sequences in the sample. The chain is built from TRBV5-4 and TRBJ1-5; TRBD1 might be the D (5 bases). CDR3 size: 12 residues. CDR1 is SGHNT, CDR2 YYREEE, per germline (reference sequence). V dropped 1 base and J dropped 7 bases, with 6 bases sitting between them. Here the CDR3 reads CASSLQGQPQHF. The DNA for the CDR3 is TGTGCCAGCAGCTTGCAGGGACAGCCCCAGCATTTT.

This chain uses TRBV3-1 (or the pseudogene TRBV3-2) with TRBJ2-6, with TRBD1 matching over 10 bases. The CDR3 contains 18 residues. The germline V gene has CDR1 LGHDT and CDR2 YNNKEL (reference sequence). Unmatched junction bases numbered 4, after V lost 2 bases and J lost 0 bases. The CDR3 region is CASSQRTGGVSGANVLTF. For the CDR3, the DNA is TGTGCCAGCAGCCAAAGGACAGGGGGGGTCTCTGGGGCCAACGTCCTGACTTTC.

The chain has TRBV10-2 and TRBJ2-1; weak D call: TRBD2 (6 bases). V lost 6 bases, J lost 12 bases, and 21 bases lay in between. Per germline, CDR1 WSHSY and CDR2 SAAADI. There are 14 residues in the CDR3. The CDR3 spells CASRLGPSAGGQFF. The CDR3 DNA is TGCGCCAGCAGATTGGGGCCTAGCGCGGGCGGGCAGTTCTTC.

The DNA of the CDR3 is TGTGCCACCTCCCGCGGGGATTATGGCTACACCTTC. It encodes CATSRGDYGYTF. The chain recombines TRBV3-1 (or the pseudogene TRBV3-2) with TRBJ1-2; D call uncertain. This CDR3 has 12 amino acids. V was trimmed by 10 bases and J by 5 bases, leaving 14 bases between them. Germline CDR1 is LGHDT and CDR2 is YNNKEL (reference sequence).

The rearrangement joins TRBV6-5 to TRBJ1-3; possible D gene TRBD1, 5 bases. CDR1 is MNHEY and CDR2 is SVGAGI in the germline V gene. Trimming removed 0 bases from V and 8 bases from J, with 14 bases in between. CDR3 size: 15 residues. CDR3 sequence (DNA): TGTGCCAGCAGTTACTCAGGGCAGGGTTTGTACACCATATATTTT. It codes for CASSYSGQGLYTIYF.

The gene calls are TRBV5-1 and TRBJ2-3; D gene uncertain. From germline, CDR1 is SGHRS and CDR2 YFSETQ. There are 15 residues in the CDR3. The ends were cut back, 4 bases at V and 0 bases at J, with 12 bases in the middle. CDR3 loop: CASSPDKPSTDTQYF. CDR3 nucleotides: TGCGCCAGCAGCCCCGACAAACCTAGCACAGATACGCAGTATTTT.

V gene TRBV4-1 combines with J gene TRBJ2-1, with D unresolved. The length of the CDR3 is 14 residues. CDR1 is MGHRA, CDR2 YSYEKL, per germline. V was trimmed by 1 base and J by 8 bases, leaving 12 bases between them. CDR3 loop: CASSQVQTRDEQFF. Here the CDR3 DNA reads TGCGCCAGCAGCCAAGTGCAGACTCGGGATGAGCAGTTCTTC.

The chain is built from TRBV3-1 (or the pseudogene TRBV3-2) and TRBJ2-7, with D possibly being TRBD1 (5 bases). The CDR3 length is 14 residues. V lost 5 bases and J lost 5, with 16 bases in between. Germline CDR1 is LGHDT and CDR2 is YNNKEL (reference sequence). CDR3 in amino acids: CASSSRHHRNEQYF. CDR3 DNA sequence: TGTGCCAGCAGCTCCCGACACCACAGGAACGAGCAGTACTTC.

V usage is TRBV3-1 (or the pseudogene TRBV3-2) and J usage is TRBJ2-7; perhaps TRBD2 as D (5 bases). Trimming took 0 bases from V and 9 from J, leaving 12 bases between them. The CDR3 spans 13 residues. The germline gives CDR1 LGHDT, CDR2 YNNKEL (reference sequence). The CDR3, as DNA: TGTGCCAGCAGCCAAGATACGGGGAAAAGGCAGTACTTC. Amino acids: CASSQDTGKRQYF.

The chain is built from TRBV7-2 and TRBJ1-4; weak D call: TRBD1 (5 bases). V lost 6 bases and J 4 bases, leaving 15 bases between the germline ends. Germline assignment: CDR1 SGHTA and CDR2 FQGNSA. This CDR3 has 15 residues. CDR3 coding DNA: TGTGCCAGCAGACTTAGGGGCCTTGATAATGAAAAACTGTTTTTT. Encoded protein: CASRLRGLDNEKLFF.

The CDR3 protein is CASSRPGSYEQYF. The CDR3 DNA follows: TGTGCCAGCAGCCGCCCCGGGTCCTACGAGCAGTACTTC. The chain uses TRBV3-1 (or the pseudogene TRBV3-2) and TRBJ2-7; D call uncertain. The CDR3 spans 13 residues. V was trimmed by 4 bases and J by 1 base, leaving 8 bases between them. Germline CDR1 LGHDT, CDR2 YNNKEL (reference sequence).

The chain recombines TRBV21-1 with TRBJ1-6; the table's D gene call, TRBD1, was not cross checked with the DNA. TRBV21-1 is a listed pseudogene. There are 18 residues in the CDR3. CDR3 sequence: CASSKGKKGTKGGSPLHF. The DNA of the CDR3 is TGTGCCAGCAGCAAAGGAAAAAAAGGGACAAAAGGTGGTTCACCCCTCCACTTT.

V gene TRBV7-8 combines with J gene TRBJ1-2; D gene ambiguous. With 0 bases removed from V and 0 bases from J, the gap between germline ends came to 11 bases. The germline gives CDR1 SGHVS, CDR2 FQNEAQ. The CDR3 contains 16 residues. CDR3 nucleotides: TGTGCCAGCAGCTTAGCCCGAGGGTCTTCTAACTATGGCTACACCTTC. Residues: CASSLARGSSNYGYTF. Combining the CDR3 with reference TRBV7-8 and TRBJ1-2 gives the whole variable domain GAGVSQSPRYKVAKRGQDVALRCDPISGHVSLFWYQQALGQGPEFLTYFQNEAQLDKSGLPSDRFFAERPEGSVSTLKIQRTQQEDSAVYLCASSLARGSSNYGYTFGSGTRLTVV.

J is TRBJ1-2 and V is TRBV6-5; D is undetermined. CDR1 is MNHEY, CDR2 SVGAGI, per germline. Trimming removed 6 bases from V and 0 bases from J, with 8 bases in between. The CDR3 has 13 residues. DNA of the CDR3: TGTGCCAGCAGCCTTACACCTAACTATGGCTACACCTTC. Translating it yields CASSLTPNYGYTF.

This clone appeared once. The CDR3 sequence: CASSQDLTGGEEKLFF. In DNA form, the CDR3 reads TGTGCCAGCAGCCAAGATCTGACGGGCGGGGAGGAAAAACTGTTTTTT. This chain uses TRBV4-2 with TRBJ1-4; D is unclear. Per the germline V gene, CDR1 is LGHNA and CDR2 is YNFKEQ. Trimming took off 0 bases at V and 8 bases at J, with 16 bases between the two ends. The CDR3 extends over 16 amino acids.

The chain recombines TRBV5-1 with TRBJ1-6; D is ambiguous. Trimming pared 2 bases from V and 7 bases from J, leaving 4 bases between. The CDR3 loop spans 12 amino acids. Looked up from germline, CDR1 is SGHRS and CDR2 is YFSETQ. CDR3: CASSLTNSPLHF. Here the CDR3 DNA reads TGCGCCAGCAGCTTAACAAATTCACCCCTCCACTTT.

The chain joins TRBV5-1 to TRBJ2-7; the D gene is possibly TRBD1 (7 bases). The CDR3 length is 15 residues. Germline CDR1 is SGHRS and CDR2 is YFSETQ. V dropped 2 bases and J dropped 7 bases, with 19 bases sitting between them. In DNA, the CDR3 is TGCGCCAGCAGCTTCAGGGGGGACCTTTCAGGAGAGCAGTACTTC. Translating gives CASSFRGDLSGEQYF.

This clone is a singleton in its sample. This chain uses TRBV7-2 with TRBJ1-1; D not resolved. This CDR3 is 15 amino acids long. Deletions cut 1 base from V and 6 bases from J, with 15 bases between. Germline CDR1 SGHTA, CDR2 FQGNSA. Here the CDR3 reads CASSLDAIGMAEAFF. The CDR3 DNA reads TGTGCCAGCAGCTTAGATGCGATCGGGATGGCTGAAGCTTTCTTT.

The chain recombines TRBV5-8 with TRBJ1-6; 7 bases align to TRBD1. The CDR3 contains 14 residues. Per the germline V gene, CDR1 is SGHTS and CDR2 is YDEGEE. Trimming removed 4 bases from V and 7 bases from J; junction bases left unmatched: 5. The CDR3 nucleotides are TGTGCCAGCAGCCAAAGACAGGGAAATTCACCCCTCCACTTT. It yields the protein CASSQRQGNSPLHF.

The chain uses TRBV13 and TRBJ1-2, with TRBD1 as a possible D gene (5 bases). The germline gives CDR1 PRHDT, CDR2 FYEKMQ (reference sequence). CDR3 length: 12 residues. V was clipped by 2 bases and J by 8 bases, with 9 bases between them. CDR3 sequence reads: CASSLRDFGYTF. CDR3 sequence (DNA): TGTGCCAGCAGCTTACGGGACTTCGGCTACACCTTC.

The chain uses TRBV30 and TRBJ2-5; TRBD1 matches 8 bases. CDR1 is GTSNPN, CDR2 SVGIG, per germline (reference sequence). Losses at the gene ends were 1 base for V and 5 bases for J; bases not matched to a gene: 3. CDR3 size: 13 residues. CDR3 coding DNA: TGTGCCTGGAGTGGGACAGGGACGGAGACCCAGTACTTC. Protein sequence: CAWSGTGTETQYF.

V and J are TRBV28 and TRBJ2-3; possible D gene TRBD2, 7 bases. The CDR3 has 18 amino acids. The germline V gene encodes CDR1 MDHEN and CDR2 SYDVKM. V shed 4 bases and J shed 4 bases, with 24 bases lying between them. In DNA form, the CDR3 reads TGTGCCAGCAGTTCCAACGTGGGGGGGCGCCGGGTTGCAGATACGCAGTATTTT. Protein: CASSSNVGGRRVADTQYF. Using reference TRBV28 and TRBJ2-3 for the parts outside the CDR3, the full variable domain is DVKVTQSSRYLVKRTGEKVFLECVQDMDHENMFWYRQDPGLGLRLIYFSYDVKMKEKGDIPEGYSVSREKKERFSLILESASTNQTSMYLCASSSNVGGRRVADTQYFGPGTRLTVL.

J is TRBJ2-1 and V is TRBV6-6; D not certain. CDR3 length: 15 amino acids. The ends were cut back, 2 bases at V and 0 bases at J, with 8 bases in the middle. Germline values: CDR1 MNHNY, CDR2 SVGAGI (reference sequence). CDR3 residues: CASSYEASSYNEQFF. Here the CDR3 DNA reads TGTGCCAGCAGTTACGAGGCCAGCTCCTACAATGAGCAGTTCTTC.

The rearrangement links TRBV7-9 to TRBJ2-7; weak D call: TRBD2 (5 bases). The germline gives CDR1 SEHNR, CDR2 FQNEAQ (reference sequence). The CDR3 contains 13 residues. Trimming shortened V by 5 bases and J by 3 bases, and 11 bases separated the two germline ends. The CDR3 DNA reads TGTGCCAGCAGCGCGGACGGGAACTACGAGCAGTACTTC. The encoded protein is CASSADGNYEQYF.

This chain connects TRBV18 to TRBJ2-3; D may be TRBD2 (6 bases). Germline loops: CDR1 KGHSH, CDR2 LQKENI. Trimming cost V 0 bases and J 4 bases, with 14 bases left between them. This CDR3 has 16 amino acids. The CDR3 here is CASSPPSSGPSDTQYF. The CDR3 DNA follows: TGTGCCAGCTCACCACCTAGTAGCGGTCCATCAGATACGCAGTATTTT.